The next 15 T cell receptor beta chains were all read from a single sample in a study of cytomegalovirus exposure and HLA in healthy donors. PCR used 60 Vbeta primers and 13 Jbeta primers. The protocol was immunoSEQ multiplex PCR, while the TCRdb copy is restricted to in-frame clones and leaves out a portion. Here the sample spans tens of thousands of clones, around 70% being singletons. The sample taken for sequencing was PBMCs. All receptors derive from a woman aged 45-65 years in good health and CMV-seronegative.

The V call is TRBV11-3, the J call TRBJ2-5, with TRBD2 matching over 7 bases. There are 19 residues in the CDR3. Trimming cost V 1 base and J 1 base; bases outside gene matches: 15. Germline V CDR1 and CDR2: SGHNT, YENEEA. CDR3 bases: TGTGCCAGCAGCTTAGGGTTGGTGCCCAGCGGGGCCGCCCAAGAGACCCAGTACTTC. It encodes CASSLGLVPSGAAQETQYF.

The rearrangement uses TRBV30 and TRBJ1-5, with D possibly matching TRBD1 (5 bases). V was trimmed by 1 base and J by 2 bases, leaving 12 bases between them. Germline V lookup: CDR1 GTSNPN, CDR2 SVGIG (reference sequence). CDR3 length equals 15 residues. CDR3 coding DNA: TGTGCCTGGAGTGCCGGGGGGGGAGGCAATCAGCCCCAGCATTTT. Its translation is CAWSAGGGGNQPQHF.

This clone was recorded only once. Here the CDR3 DNA reads TGTGCCAGCAGAGCTGGGCTTCTTGATGAGCAGTTCTTC. This encodes CASRAGLLDEQFF. The chain links TRBV7-2 to TRBJ2-1; D is ambiguous. The length of the CDR3 is 13 residues. Germline CDR1 SGHTA, CDR2 FQGNSA. V lost 6 bases, J lost 8 bases, and 14 bases lay in between.

The chain recombines TRBV6-1 with TRBJ2-3; 8 positions match TRBD1. This CDR3 contains 14 residues. V gave up 9 bases and J gave up 5 bases; unmatched junction bases: 10. Germline V gene lookup returns CDR1 MNHNS and CDR2 SASEGT. In nucleotides, the CDR3 is TGTGCCAGTCTCCTGGACAGGGCACGAGATACGCAGTATTTT. Translating gives CASLLDRARDTQYF.

CDR3 sequence: CAISDQLNAYEQYF. Written as DNA, the CDR3 is TGTGCCATCAGTGACCAACTGAATGCCTACGAGCAGTACTTC. This chain links TRBV10-3 with TRBJ2-7; the D is unclear. The CDR3 length is 14 residues. In germline, CDR1 is ENHRY, CDR2 SYGVKD. V gave up 3 bases and J gave up 2 bases, with 11 bases separating them.

This clone appeared a single time. The rearrangement links TRBV7-9 to TRBJ2-5; D is perhaps TRBD2 (6 bases). Trimming pared 4 bases from V and 1 base from J, leaving 10 bases between. The CDR3 has 14 residues. Germline V gene lookup returns CDR1 SEHNR and CDR2 FQNEAQ (reference sequence). CDR3 DNA: TGTGCCAGCAGCTCCGCGGGGCTCCAAGAGACCCAGTACTTC. Translating it yields CASSSAGLQETQYF.

This chain links TRBV4-1 with TRBJ2-2; tentative D call: TRBD1 (5 bases). V lost 0 bases and J lost 7, with 21 bases in between. Germline V gene sequence: CDR1 MGHRA, CDR2 YSYEKL. This CDR3 is built from 18 residues. The CDR3 nucleotides are TGCGCCAGCAGCCAAGAGCAGGGTAGGGTTCAATTCGTCGGGGAGCTGTTTTTT. Encoded protein: CASSQEQGRVQFVGELFF.

This clone occurred a few times. CDR3 DNA: TGTGCCAGCATTCGACAGGGGATGCCTGGAAACACCATATATTTT. Amino acid sequence: CASIRQGMPGNTIYF. This chain connects TRBV6-5 to TRBJ1-3, with TRBD1 identical over 8 bases. V lost 7 bases and J lost 2; bases outside the gene matches: 7. This CDR3 spans 15 amino acids. The germline V gene has CDR1 MNHEY and CDR2 SVGAGI.

This clone was detected once. The chain couples TRBV30 to TRBJ2-5; no reliable D call. CDR1 GTSNPN and CDR2 SVGIG come from the germline V gene (reference sequence). The ends were cut back, 5 bases at V and 0 bases at J, with 10 bases in the middle. CDR3 length equals 13 residues. The CDR3 DNA follows: TGTGCCTGGGCCATCGGGTACCAAGAGACCCAGTACTTC. Its protein product is CAWAIGYQETQYF.

The rearrangement uses TRBV6-5 and TRBJ1-1; D not resolved. The length of the CDR3 is 13 residues. CDR1 and CDR2 from the germline V gene are MNHEY and SVGAGI. Trimming shortened V by 5 bases and J by 2 bases, and 9 bases separated the two germline ends. DNA for the CDR3: TGTGCCAGCAGTCGGGGAAGTAACACTGAAGCTTTCTTT. Residues: CASSRGSNTEAFF.

The chain employs TRBV30 and TRBJ1-1, with D hard to call. The V gene's germline CDR1 is GTSNPN and CDR2 SVGIG (reference sequence). CDR3 size: 13 residues. This CDR3 is CARSRVPNTEAFF. DNA for the CDR3: TGTGCTCGTTCCCGGGTACCCAACACTGAAGCTTTCTTT.

The V call is TRBV4-2, the J call TRBJ2-7; TRBD2 aligns across 14 bases. The CDR3 has 17 residues. With V trimmed by 1 base and J by 4 bases, 6 bases remained unmatched. The germline CDR1 and CDR2 sequences are LGHNA and YNFKEQ. The CDR3 is CASSQAPRTSGRYEQYF. CDR3 nucleotide sequence: TGTGCCAGCAGCCAAGCCCCCCGGACTAGCGGGAGGTACGAGCAGTACTTC.

The genes are TRBV10-3 and TRBJ2-7; TRBD1 might be the D (5 bases). V was cut by 7 bases and J by 9 bases, with 22 bases left in between. The CDR3 totals 14 residues. The V gene's germline CDR1 is ENHRY and CDR2 SYGVKD. CDR3 region: CAITGTGPLDWQYF. For the CDR3, the DNA is TGTGCCATCACAGGCACAGGACCTCTGGATTGGCAGTACTTC.

V and J are TRBV28 and TRBJ1-2; D ambiguous. CDR3 length equals 12 residues. Germline-derived CDR1 and CDR2 are MDHEN and SYDVKM. The V end was cut by 2 bases, the J end by 4 bases, with 5 bases between. CDR3 sequence: CASSLPSYGYTF. The DNA for the CDR3 is TGTGCCAGCAGTTTACCGTCCTATGGCTACACCTTC.

The J gene is TRBJ2-1, the V gene TRBV10-2; D perhaps matches TRBD2 (6 bases). Trimming removed 6 bases from V and 0 bases from J, with 15 bases in between. The germline V gene encodes CDR1 WSHSY and CDR2 SAAADI. The CDR3 sequence is 16 residues long. The CDR3 DNA reads TGCGCCAGCAGGGGGGGACTTAGAAGCTCCTACAATGAGCAGTTCTTC. Its translation: CASRGGLRSSYNEQFF.